This T cell receptor (beta chain) appears in the sequencing data of a study of blood T cells in healthy people across ages. Across the whole study: About one barcoded beta molecule per two T cells came from capture by template switching. Study-level points and caveats: Naive T cell percentage showed a strong correlation with the diversity of TCR beta.

Note on this clonotype: The antigen is not known.

Per the germline V gene, CDR1 is DFQATT and CDR2 is SNEGSKA (reference sequence). This CDR3 contains 18 residues. V lost 1 base, J lost 0 bases, and 15 bases stayed unmatched. Every sample yielded at least 6.5 million isolated PBMCs. The authors ran a second PCR of about 7 to 11 cycles using a sample-barcoded 5' primer and a J-beta primer mix. Each CDR3 protein is one row after TCRdb ran MiXCR on the 5' RACE reads. The sample lists fewer than 700,000 distinct CDR3 sequences, roughly 48% occurring once. This chain uses TRBV20-1 with TRBJ2-7; 7 bases line up with TRBD1. This TCR derives from an elderly man in good health. Input material: blood. As DNA, the CDR3 is TGCAGTGCTAGAGGGCCCCTCCGGGACAGCGCAATCTCCTACGAGCAGTACTTC. It yields the protein CSARGPLRDSAISYEQYF.